A single sample is the source of the 18 T cell receptor beta chains below, sequenced in a study of regulatory T cells in long-lasting Graves disease. Specified time point: newly diagnosed GD, antithyroid drugs for less than 3 months. RNA from PBMCs was the source of the TCR library. With iRepertoire HTBI primers and Arm-PCR of CDR3 regions, TCR beta libraries were built. TCRdb analysed the multiplex PCR reads with MiXCR anew, one entry per CDR3 protein. The sample consists of hundreds of thousands of distinct CDR3 sequences, roughly 15% of them appearing once. The same sample was also studied in work on T cells in Graves' hyperthyroidism and ophthalmopathy.

This material consisted of peripheral blood mononuclear cells (PBMCs), taken at new diagnosis, from a patient treated with antithyroid drugs. Every receptor here comes from a woman between 25 and 40 years old with Graves disease.

Here the CDR3 DNA reads TGTGCCAGCAGCCAAGATGTAGAGGGGGGCTACACCTTC. This sequence encodes CASSQDVEGGYTF. The chain uses TRBV3-1 and TRBJ1-2, with a possible D match to TRBD1 (5 bases). The CDR3 is 13 residues long. Germline-derived CDR1 and CDR2 are LGHDT and YNNKEL (reference sequence). Trimming took off 0 bases at V and 8 bases at J, with 10 bases between the two ends.

V and J are TRBV10-3 and TRBJ2-1; 8 bases are a match to TRBD2. The J segment lost 6 bases and the V segment lost 8 bases, leaving 12 bases of the junction unmatched. The CDR3 runs 15 residues. Per the germline V gene, CDR1 is ENHRY and CDR2 is SYGVKD. CDR3 amino acids: CAIRATSEAINEQFF. CDR3 in DNA: TGTGCCATCCGGGCGACTAGCGAAGCCATCAATGAGCAGTTCTTC.

This rearrangement joins TRBV7-2 to TRBJ2-1; 13 bases map to TRBD2. Losses at the gene ends were 2 bases for V and 10 bases for J; bases not matched to a gene: 8. The CDR3 length is 16 residues. Germline V gene sequence: CDR1 SGHTA, CDR2 FQGNSA. The CDR3 spells CASSLPGLAGKAEQFF. DNA of the CDR3: TGTGCCAGCAGCTTACCGGGACTAGCGGGGAAAGCCGAGCAGTTCTTC.

This chain connects TRBV20-1 to TRBJ2-5; D gene ambiguous. The germline V gene has CDR1 DFQATT and CDR2 SNEGSKA (reference sequence). V lost 1 base and J lost 4, with 10 bases in between. There are 13 residues in the CDR3. CDR3 in DNA: TGCAGTGCTAGAGGCAGGACCGGAGAGACCCAGTACTTC. Translated, it gives CSARGRTGETQYF.

This clonotype was seen a few times. V is TRBV29-1 and J is TRBJ1-1; the D is unclear. V was shortened by 6 bases and J by 4 bases, with 15 bases between the two germline ends. CDR3 size: 13 residues. Germline CDR1 is SQVTM and CDR2 is ANQGSEA. The CDR3: CSVNGVVGTEAFF. CDR3 nucleotides: TGCAGCGTGAATGGGGTAGTGGGCACTGAAGCTTTCTTT.

This clonotype was found a few times. For the CDR3, the DNA is TGTGCCAGCACCATGACAGGGTACCATCAGCCCCAGCATTTT. Protein product: CASTMTGYHQPQHF. The chain links TRBV7-8 to TRBJ1-5, with TRBD1 matching 7 bases. The CDR3 has 14 residues. V dropped 7 bases and J dropped 5; count of bases not matched to a gene: 8. Germline-derived CDR1 and CDR2 are SGHVS and FQNEAQ.

This clonotype was seen many times. V is TRBV11-2 and J is TRBJ2-7; D perhaps matches TRBD2 (6 bases). This CDR3 has 13 residues. CDR1 SGHAT and CDR2 FQNNGV come from the germline V gene. The V end lost 8 bases, the J end lost 2 bases, and 13 bases lay between the germline ends. CDR3 nucleotides: TGTGCCAGCGGGGGGAGTTTCGCCTACGAGCAGTACTTC. Its translation is CASGGSFAYEQYF.

This clonotype came up many times. The V call is TRBV5-1, the J call TRBJ2-2; 7 bases line up with TRBD1. Germline V gene lookup returns CDR1 SGHRS and CDR2 YFSETQ. V lost 6 bases, J lost 6 bases, and 11 bases stayed unmatched. The CDR3 has 15 residues. The CDR3 reads CASNLATGTSGELFF. CDR3 nucleotide sequence: TGCGCCAGCAATCTCGCGACAGGGACCTCCGGGGAGCTGTTTTTT.

This clonotype was seen repeatedly, ten times or more. This sequence joins TRBV2 and TRBJ2-2; the D is unclear. CDR1 is SNHLY and CDR2 is FYNNEI in the germline V gene. The V end lost 6 bases, the J end lost 6 bases, and 14 bases lay between the germline ends. The CDR3 loop spans 14 amino acids. The CDR3, as DNA: TGTGCCAGCAGGAGGATCCCCCCCGCCGGGGAGCTGTTTTTT. Translation: CASRRIPPAGELFF.

This clonotype has more than one count but fewer than ten. This rearrangement joins TRBV7-3 to TRBJ1-2, with TRBD1 matching over 8 bases. The CDR3 totals 14 residues. Trimming removed 5 bases from V and 10 bases from J; junction bases left unmatched: 12. Germline V gene sequence: CDR1 SGHTA, CDR2 FQGTGA. The CDR3 reads CASSPNGQGFPYTF. The CDR3 DNA sequence: TGTGCCAGCAGCCCAAATGGACAGGGATTCCCCTACACCTTC.

This clonotype was seen at least ten times. The V gene is TRBV7-8, the J gene TRBJ2-3, with D tentatively TRBD1 or TRBD2 (5 bases each). Germline CDR1 reads SGHVS; CDR2 reads FQNEAQ. Trimming removed 5 bases from V and 3 bases from J, with 15 bases in between. The CDR3 contains 15 residues. The chain's CDR3 is CASSVTGTRTDTQYF. The CDR3 DNA sequence: TGTGCCAGCAGCGTTACCGGGACCAGAACAGATACGCAGTATTTT.

As regards this clonotype: The junction differs from germline at one of its ends, possibly a read error. CDR3 coding DNA: TGCGCCAGCAGCCAGTCCAGACAGGGTTCTTGGGAGACCCAGTACTTC. As protein: CASSQSRQGSWETQYF. This sequence joins TRBV7-9 and TRBJ2-5; 7 nucleotides match TRBD1. CDR1 SEHNR and CDR2 FQNEAQ come from the germline V gene (reference sequence). The CDR3 consists of 16 residues. Based on the CDR3 plus reference TRBV7-9 and TRBJ2-5, the full variable domain is DTGVSQNPRHKITKRGQNVTFRCDPISEHNRLYWYRQTLGQGPEFLTYFQNEAQLEKSRLLSDRFSAERPKGSFSTLEIQRTEQGDSAMYLCASSQSRQGSWETQYFGPGTRLLVL.

This clonotype was found many times. The rearrangement links TRBV5-1 to TRBJ2-2, with TRBD2 matching over 8 bases. V shed 0 bases, J shed 5 bases, and the junction held 6 bases outside the gene matches. The V gene's germline CDR1 is SGHRS and CDR2 YFSETQ. The CDR3 is made up of 16 amino acids. CDR3 loop: CASSLVGAGGTGELFF. As DNA, the CDR3 is TGCGCCAGCAGCTTGGTTGGCGCGGGAGGTACCGGGGAGCTGTTTTTT.

This clonotype was counted ten times or more. The chain links TRBV12-3 or TRBV12-4 to TRBJ1-6; TRBD1 agrees at 7 bases. V lost 5 bases, J lost 10 bases, and 11 bases stayed unmatched. This CDR3 has 15 amino acids. The CDR3 sequence: CASSPRQGDRSPLHF. The CDR3 region has the DNA TGTGCCAGCAGTCCTCGACAGGGCGATCGGTCACCCCTCCACTTT.

As concerns this clonotype: Since a much larger clone is just one base distant, this may be a read error. The chain joins TRBV5-1 to TRBJ2-7, with D maybe TRBD2 (6 bases). The CDR3 spans 14 residues. Between the trimmed V and J ends, which lost 0 bases and 5 bases, there was a span of 12 bases. Looked up from germline, CDR1 is SGHRS and CDR2 is YFSETQ. This CDR3 is CASSLAVTRDEQYF. In DNA, the CDR3 is TGCGCCAGCAGCTTGGCGGTGACTAGAGACGAGCAGTACTTC. Using reference TRBV5-1 and TRBJ2-7 for the parts outside the CDR3, the full variable domain is KAGVTQTPRYLIKTRGQQVTLSCSPISGHRSVSWYQQTPGQGLQFLFEYFSETQRNKGNFPGRFSGRQFSNSRSEMNVSTLELGDSALYLCASSLAVTRDEQYFGPGTRLTVT.

This clonotype was seen repeatedly, ten times or more. V and J are TRBV6-1 and TRBJ2-7; D is undetermined. The V gene lost 8 bases and the J gene lost 3 bases, with 8 bases spanning the gap. Germline V gene sequence: CDR1 MNHNS, CDR2 SASEGT. This CDR3 spans 11 amino acids. The CDR3 protein is CASRAFYEQYF. The DNA of the CDR3 is TGTGCCAGCCGTGCCTTCTACGAGCAGTACTTC.

The chain recombines TRBV18 with TRBJ2-5; perhaps TRBD1 as D (5 bases). This CDR3 region has 14 residues. CDR1 and CDR2 from the germline V gene are KGHSH and LQKENI. V was pared by 3 bases and J by 1 base, with 9 bases between. The CDR3 loop reads CASSPRQTQETQYF. In nucleotides, the CDR3 is TGTGCCAGCTCACCGCGACAGACCCAAGAGACCCAGTACTTC.

This clonotype was counted ten times or more. The rearrangement links TRBV27 to TRBJ2-3; D perhaps matches TRBD2 (5 bases). Germline values: CDR1 MNHEY, CDR2 SMNVEV (reference sequence). This CDR3 region has 16 residues. V was cut by 4 bases and J by 6 bases, with 20 bases left in between. CDR3 amino acids: CASSWSSARLSDTQYF. The DNA of the CDR3 is TGTGCCAGCAGTTGGAGTAGCGCAAGACTTTCGGATACGCAGTATTTT.